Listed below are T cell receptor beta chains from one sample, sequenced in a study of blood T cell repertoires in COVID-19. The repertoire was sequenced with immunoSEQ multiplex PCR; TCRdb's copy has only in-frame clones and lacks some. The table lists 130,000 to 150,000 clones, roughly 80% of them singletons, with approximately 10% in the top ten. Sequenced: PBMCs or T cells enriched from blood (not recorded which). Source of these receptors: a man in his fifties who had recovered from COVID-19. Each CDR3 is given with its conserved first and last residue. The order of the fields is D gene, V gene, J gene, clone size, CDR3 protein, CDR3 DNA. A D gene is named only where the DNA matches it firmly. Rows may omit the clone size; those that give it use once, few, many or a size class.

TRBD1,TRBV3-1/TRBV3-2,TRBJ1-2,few,CASSQDRQGAGYTF,TGTGCCAGCAGCCAAGATCGGCAGGGGGCTGGCTACACCTTC
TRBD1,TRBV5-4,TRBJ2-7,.,CASSPGQRSYEQYF,TGTGCCAGCAGCCCGGGACAGCGCTCCTACGAGCAGTACTTC
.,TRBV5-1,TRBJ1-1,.,CASREGRRTYTEAFF,TGCGCCAGCAGGGAGGGCCGGCGAACCTACACTGAAGCTTTCTTT
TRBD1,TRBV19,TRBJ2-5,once,CASTQGVWQETQYF,TGTGCCAGTACTCAGGGGGTTTGGCAAGAGACCCAGTACTTC
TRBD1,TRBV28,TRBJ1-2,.,CASNQPGQGDEGYTF,TGTGCCAGCAATCAACCGGGACAGGGGGACGAAGGCTACACCTTC
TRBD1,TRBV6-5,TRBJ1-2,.,CASLTTRDREGYTF,TGTGCCAGCCTTACGACGCGAGACAGGGAGGGCTACACCTTC
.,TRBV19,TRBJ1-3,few,CASTLKTGRIGNTIYF,TGTGCCAGTACCCTGAAGACGGGGAGAATTGGAAACACCATATATTTT
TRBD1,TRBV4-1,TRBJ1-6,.,CASSPQTGNTGSPLHF,TGCGCCAGCAGCCCTCAGACAGGGAATACCGGGTCACCCCTCCACTTT
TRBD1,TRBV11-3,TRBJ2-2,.,CASSSRTGDTGELFF,TGTGCCAGCAGCTCACGGACAGGGGACACCGGGGAGCTGTTTTTT
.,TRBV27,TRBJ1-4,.,CASSPGQVEKLFF,TGTGCCAGCAGCCCGGGACAAGTTGAAAAACTGTTTTTT
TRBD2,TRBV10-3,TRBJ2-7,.,CAISVGAAGGIEQYF,TGTGCCATCAGTGTCGGGGCAGCGGGGGGAATCGAGCAGTACTTC
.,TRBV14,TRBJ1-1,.,CASSQQEANTEAFF,TGTGCCAGCAGCCAACAGGAAGCGAACACTGAAGCTTTCTTT
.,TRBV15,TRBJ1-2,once,CATSSGGIRDGYTF,TGTGCCACCAGCAGCGGGGGTATCCGAGATGGCTACACCTTC
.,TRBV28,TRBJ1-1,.,CASSSPHRDTEAFF,TGTGCCAGCAGTTCGCCCCACCGGGACACTGAAGCTTTCTTT
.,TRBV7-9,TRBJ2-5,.,CASSLQGRQETQYF,TGTGCCAGCAGCTTACAGGGCCGCCAAGAGACCCAGTACTTC
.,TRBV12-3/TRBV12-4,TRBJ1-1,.,CASSLEVTEAFF,TGTGCCAGCAGTTTGGAGGTTACTGAAGCTTTCTTT
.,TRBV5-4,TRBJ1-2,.,CASSLGQNYGYTF,TGTGCCAGCAGCTTGGGACAAAACTATGGCTACACCTTC
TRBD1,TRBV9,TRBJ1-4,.,CASTPGQGARVNEKLFF,TGTGCCAGCACTCCAGGACAGGGGGCGCGGGTGAATGAAAAACTGTTTTTT
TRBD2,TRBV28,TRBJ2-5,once,CASSLARTSGQETQYF,TGTGCCAGCAGTTTGGCTCGGACTAGCGGACAAGAGACCCAGTACTTC
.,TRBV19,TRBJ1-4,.,CASSPHRRGERKKLFF,TGTGCCAGTAGTCCCCACCGGCGGGGGGAGAGGAAAAAACTGTTTTTT
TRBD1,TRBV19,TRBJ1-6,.,CASSDGQGNSPLHF,TGTGCCAGTAGTGACGGACAGGGGAATTCACCCCTCCACTTT
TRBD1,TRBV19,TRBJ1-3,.,CASRPGQDSGNTIYF,TGTGCCAGTAGACCGGGACAGGACTCTGGAAACACCATATATTTT
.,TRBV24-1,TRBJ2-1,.,CATSDIGAYNEQFF,TGTGCCACCAGTGATATCGGTGCGTACAATGAGCAGTTCTTC
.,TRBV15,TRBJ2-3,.,CATSDPFYKDKGTDTQYF,TGTGCCACCAGCGATCCCTTTTACAAGGACAAAGGCACAGATACGCAGTATTTT
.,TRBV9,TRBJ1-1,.,CASSPQVGRTEAFF,TGTGCCAGCAGCCCTCAGGTGGGGAGGACTGAAGCTTTCTTT
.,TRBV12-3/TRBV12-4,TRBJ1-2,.,CASKSSNYGYTF,TGTGCCAGCAAATCCTCTAACTATGGCTACACCTTC
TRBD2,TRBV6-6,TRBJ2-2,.,CASSFNGLGTGELFF,TGTGCCAGCAGTTTCAACGGACTAGGCACCGGGGAGCTGTTTTTT
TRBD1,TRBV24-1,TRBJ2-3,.,CATSDLNPGGDTQYF,TGTGCCACCAGTGACCTAAACCCAGGGGGAGATACGCAGTATTTT
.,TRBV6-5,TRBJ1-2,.,CASTDRVGSFGYTF,TGTGCCAGCACGGACAGAGTAGGGTCCTTTGGCTACACCTTC
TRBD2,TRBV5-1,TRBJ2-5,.,CASTTSGGASETQYF,TGCGCCAGCACCACTAGCGGGGGGGCCTCGGAGACCCAGTACTTC
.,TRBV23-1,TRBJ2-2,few,CASSPCSRDTGELFF,TGCGCCAGCAGTCCGTGCTCTCGGGACACCGGGGAGCTGTTTTTT
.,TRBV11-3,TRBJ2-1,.,CASSEQGEGNEQFF,TGTGCCAGCAGCGAACAGGGGGAGGGCAATGAGCAGTTCTTC
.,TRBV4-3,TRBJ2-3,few,CASSRGDGASTDTQYF,TGCGCCAGCAGCCGGGGGGACGGTGCTAGCACAGATACGCAGTATTTT
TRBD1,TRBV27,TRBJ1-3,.,CASRLGGTSSGNTIYF,TGTGCCAGCAGACTAGGGGGCACGAGCTCTGGAAACACCATATATTTT
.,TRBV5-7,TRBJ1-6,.,CASSLGWLRSYNSPLHF,TGTGCCAGCAGCTTGGGTTGGCTCCGCTCCTATAATTCACCCCTCCACTTT
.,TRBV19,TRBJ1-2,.,CASIGRVGYTF,TGTGCCAGTATTGGCAGGGTCGGCTACACCTTC
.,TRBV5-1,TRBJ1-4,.,CASSFSGVEEKLFF,TGCGCCAGCAGCTTCTCAGGGGTGGAAGAAAAACTGTTTTTT
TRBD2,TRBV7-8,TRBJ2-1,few,CASSPPLRLAGRRRNEQFF,TGTGCCAGCAGCCCCCCCCTGAGACTAGCGGGGCGACGAAGGAATGAGCAGTTCTTC
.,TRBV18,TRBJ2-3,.,CASQRGATDTQYF,TGTGCCAGCCAACGGGGAGCGACAGATACGCAGTATTTT
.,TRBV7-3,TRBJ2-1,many,CASSLTAYNEQFF,TGTGCCAGCAGCTTGACAGCATACAATGAGCAGTTCTTC
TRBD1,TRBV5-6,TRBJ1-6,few,CASSSGQAGSPLHF,TGTGCCAGCAGCTCGGGACAGGCGGGTTCACCCCTCCACTTT
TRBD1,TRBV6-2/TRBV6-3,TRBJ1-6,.,CASSETQGTYNSPLHF,TGTGCCAGCAGCGAAACACAGGGGACCTATAATTCACCCCTCCACTTT
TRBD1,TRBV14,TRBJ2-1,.,CASSHQDRARDEQFF,TGTGCCAGCAGCCACCAGGACAGGGCACGGGATGAGCAGTTCTTC
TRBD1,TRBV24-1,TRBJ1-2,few,CATSEPGTGSYGYTF,TGTGCCACCAGTGAGCCCGGGACAGGGTCCTATGGCTACACCTTC
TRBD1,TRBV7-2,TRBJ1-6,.,CASSSGGPYNSPLHF,TGTGCCAGCAGCTCAGGGGGTCCCTATAATTCACCCCTCCACTTT
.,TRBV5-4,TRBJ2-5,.,CASSSPGNMGETQYF,TGTGCCAGCAGCTCCCCGGGGAACATGGGGGAGACCCAGTACTTC
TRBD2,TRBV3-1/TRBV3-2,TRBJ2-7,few,CASSPLLAGGSYEQYF,TGTGCCAGCAGCCCTTTACTAGCGGGGGGGTCCTACGAGCAGTACTTC
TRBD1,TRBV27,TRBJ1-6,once,CASSPRQGPGNSPLHF,TGTGCCAGCAGTCCCCGACAGGGACCGGGAAATTCACCCCTCCACTTT
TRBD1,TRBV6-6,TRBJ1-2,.,CASSAGQGYGYTF,TGTGCCAGCAGCGCTGGACAGGGGTATGGCTACACCTTC
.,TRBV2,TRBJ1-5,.,CASGRSGHRNQPQHF,TGTGCCAGCGGACGCTCGGGACATAGAAATCAGCCCCAGCATTTT
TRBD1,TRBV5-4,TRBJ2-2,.,CASTDRQGGGELFF,TGTGCCAGCACCGATAGACAGGGTGGCGGGGAGCTGTTTTTT
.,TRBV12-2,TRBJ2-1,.,CASRFGPSGSSYNEQFF,TGTGCAAGTCGCTTCGGTCCTAGCGGAAGCTCCTACAATGAGCAGTTCTTC
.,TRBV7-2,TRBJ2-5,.,CASSPGKTQYF,TGTGCCAGCAGCCCGGGGAAGACCCAGTACTTC
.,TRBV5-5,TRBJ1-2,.,CASSLADRVANYGYTF,TGTGCCAGCAGCTTGGCCGACCGGGTAGCTAACTATGGCTACACCTTC
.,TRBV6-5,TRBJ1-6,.,CASTRGRAPLHF,TGTGCCAGCACCCGAGGCAGAGCACCCCTCCACTTT
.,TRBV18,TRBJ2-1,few,CASSPPGVGYNEQFF,TGTGCCAGCTCACCGCCCGGAGTCGGTTACAATGAGCAGTTCTTC
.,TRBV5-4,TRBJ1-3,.,CASSLARQGGNTIYF,TGTGCCAGCAGCTTGGCCCGGCAGGGTGGAAACACCATATATTTT
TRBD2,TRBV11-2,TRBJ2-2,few,CASSGFSGGPTGELFF,TGTGCCAGCAGCGGCTTTAGCGGGGGGCCCACCGGGGAGCTGTTTTTT